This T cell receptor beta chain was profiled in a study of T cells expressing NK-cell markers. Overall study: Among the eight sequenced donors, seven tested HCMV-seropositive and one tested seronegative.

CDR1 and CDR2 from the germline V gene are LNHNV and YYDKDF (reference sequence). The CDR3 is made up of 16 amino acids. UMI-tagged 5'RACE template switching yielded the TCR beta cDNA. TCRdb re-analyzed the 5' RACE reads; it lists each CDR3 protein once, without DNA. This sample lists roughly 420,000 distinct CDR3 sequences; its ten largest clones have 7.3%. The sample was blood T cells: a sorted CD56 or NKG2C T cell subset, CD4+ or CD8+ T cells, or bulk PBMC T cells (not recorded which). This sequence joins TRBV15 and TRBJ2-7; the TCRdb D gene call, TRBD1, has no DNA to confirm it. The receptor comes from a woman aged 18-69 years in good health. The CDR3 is CATSRETGKGGYEQYF.